This T cell receptor beta chain was recorded in a study of blood T cell repertoires in COVID-19. As for the study in general: From the United States, Italy and Spain came samples of acute and convalescent COVID-19. Sources were T cells, B-cell-depleted T cells, or PBMCs; the material itself was cDNA or gDNA.

Germline assignment: CDR1 KGHDR and CDR2 SFDVKD. The CDR3 extends over 14 amino acids. V lost 9 bases and J lost 0, with 11 bases in between. Per the study methods: Cell counts per sample came from amplifying reference gene primers. Sequencing was performed with immunoSEQ multiplex PCR; in TCRdb, only in-frame clones are kept and a portion is missing. The V and J calls and clone size are taken from that table; D and trimming were inferred from the DNA. The sample carries 120,000 to 150,000 clones, just under 85% recorded once. The sequencing sample was made of peripheral blood. The rearrangement joins TRBV24-1 to TRBJ1-5; D not certain. The receptor's source is a woman aged 40 to 50 with active or convalescent COVID-19. The CDR3 DNA reads TGTGCCACCGCCAAAGCGTATAGCAATCAGCCCCAGCATTTT. Translated, it gives CATAKAYSNQPQHF.